This T cell receptor (beta chain) stems from a study of STAT5B mutations in CD4+ large granular lymphocyte leukemia. Background on the study: Among healthy controls, a particular HLA allele went with more CDR3 'QG' motifs. Broader study findings: Compared with healthy controls (2/35), patient top clones favored TRBV06 (8/27). Without putative leukemic clones, patient CD4-sorted repertoires remained more clonal than healthy CD4+ repertoires.

CDR3 length: 12 amino acids. Germline V lookup: CDR1 MNHNY, CDR2 SVGAGI (reference sequence). The V and J ends lost 6 bases and 5 bases respectively, with 8 bases between them. To note about this clone: Its matching antigen is unknown.

Sequencing was at survey level. TCRdb's copy holds only in-frame clones and misses some; the assay was immunoSEQ multiplex PCR. The sample yields about 33,000 clones, nearly 90% seen once. This clonotype was sampled from a human donor in good health. Sequences were obtained from CD4+ T cells from blood buffy coats. This chain links TRBV6-6 with TRBJ1-3; D call uncertain. CDR3 bases: TGTGCCAGCAGCAGCGAACGAAACACCATATATTTT. Translated: CASSSERNTIYF.